Listed here are 18 T cell receptor beta chains from one sample, sequenced in a study of blood T cell repertoires in COVID-19. Data came from immunoSEQ multiplex PCR; TCRdb stores just in-frame clones and leaves some out. The repertoire consists of fewer than 300,000 clones, with approximately 82% occurring once and the leading ten covering about 3%. Sequenced sample: peripheral blood. These receptors were taken from a young woman with acute or convalescent COVID-19.

V and J are TRBV5-5 and TRBJ1-2, with 7 bases that match TRBD1. Germline-derived CDR1 and CDR2 are SGHKS and YYEKEE (reference sequence). Trimming took 0 bases from V and 4 from J; bases not matched to a gene: 6. This CDR3 contains 15 residues. The CDR3 bases are TGTGCCAGCAGCTTGGAAGTCAGGGGGACCTATGGCTACACCTTC. This sequence encodes CASSLEVRGTYGYTF.

The chain employs TRBV2 and TRBJ1-2, with D perhaps matching TRBD1 (5 bases). CDR1 is SNHLY and CDR2 is FYNNEI in the germline V gene. Trimming pared 7 bases from V and 8 bases from J, leaving 20 bases between. CDR3 size: 14 residues. The CDR3 is CASTEGRGFRGYTF. The CDR3 nucleotides read TGTGCCAGCACCGAGGGGAGGGGTTTTCGGGGCTACACCTTC.

This clone was seen once. The chain links TRBV18 to TRBJ1-2; TRBD1 might be the D (5 bases). This CDR3 spans 14 amino acids. Trimming left V 3 bases short and J 2 bases short, with 10 bases between. The germline CDR1 and CDR2 sequences are KGHSH and LQKENI. Written as DNA, the CDR3 is TGTGCCAGCTCACCCAATGGGGGGAACTATGGCTACACCTTC. It encodes CASSPNGGNYGYTF. Full variable domain (missing parts from reference TRBV18 and TRBJ1-2): NAGVMQNPRHLVRRRGQEARLRCSPMKGHSHVYWYRQLPEEGLKFMVYLQKENIIDESGMPKERFSAEFPKEGPSILRIQQVVRGDSAAYFCASSPNGGNYGYTFGSGTRLTVV.

This chain uses TRBV6-5 with TRBJ2-5; TRBD2 is a possible D gene (6 bases). The CDR3 is 15 amino acids. V was clipped by 2 bases and J by 4 bases, with 14 bases between them. Germline loops: CDR1 MNHEY, CDR2 SVGAGI. In nucleotides, the CDR3 is TGTGCCAGCAGTTACCTCTCTCTGCGGGGAGAGACCCAGTACTTC. It codes for CASSYLSLRGETQYF.

The J gene is TRBJ2-1, the V gene TRBV24-1, with TRBD2 matching 14 bases. The length of the CDR3 is 18 residues. From germline, CDR1 is KGHDR and CDR2 SFDVKD. The ends lost 0 bases at V and 9 bases at J; junction bases unmatched: 9. This CDR3 is CATSDLSGTSGRWGEQFF. CDR3 nucleotides: TGTGCCACCAGTGATTTGTCCGGGACTAGCGGGAGATGGGGTGAGCAGTTCTTC.

The rearrangement uses TRBV19 and TRBJ2-3; 14 bases match TRBD2. Looked up from germline, CDR1 is LNHDA and CDR2 is SQIVND (reference sequence). This CDR3 spans 17 amino acids. With 3 bases clipped from V and 6 bases from J, the junction kept 8 bases outside the gene matches. The CDR3 spells CASSMVGTSGRSDTQYF. CDR3 coding DNA: TGTGCCAGTAGTATGGTAGGGACTAGCGGGAGATCGGATACGCAGTATTTT.

V is TRBV18 and J is TRBJ2-7; the match to TRBD2 covers 9 bases. The junction had 3 bases not matched to a gene; V was cut back by 4 bases and J by 5 bases. The CDR3 is 13 residues long. Germline assignment: CDR1 KGHSH and CDR2 LQKENI. The CDR3 region is CASSLAGGDEQYF. Written as DNA, the CDR3 is TGTGCCAGCTCACTGGCGGGGGGGGACGAGCAGTACTTC.

This chain links TRBV4-3 with TRBJ2-1; possibly TRBD2 for D (5 bases). CDR3 size: 15 residues. Trimming shortened V by 4 bases and J by 0 bases, and 10 bases separated the two germline ends. CDR1 and CDR2 from the germline V gene are LGHNA and YSLEER. CDR3: CASSPQSGSYNEQFF. CDR3 nucleotides: TGCGCCAGCAGCCCGCAAAGCGGCTCCTACAATGAGCAGTTCTTC.

The chain joins TRBV4-3 to TRBJ1-2, with D hard to call. The germline gives CDR1 LGHNA, CDR2 YSLEER. The CDR3 is 15 residues long. V lost 1 base, J lost 7 bases, and 16 bases lay in between. CDR3 region: CASSQVATVLFGYTF. In DNA, the CDR3 is TGCGCCAGCAGCCAAGTAGCGACCGTTCTATTTGGCTACACCTTC.

The gene calls are TRBV2 and TRBJ2-1; 10 nucleotides agree with TRBD2. Trimming cost V 2 bases and J 6 bases; bases outside gene matches: 10. CDR3 length: 17 amino acids. The V gene's germline CDR1 is SNHLY and CDR2 FYNNEI. The CDR3 bases are TGTGCCAGCAGTGAATGGCTAGCGGGGGAACGGCGCAATGAGCAGTTCTTC. It encodes CASSEWLAGERRNEQFF. The complete variable domain, with remaining parts taken from reference TRBV2 and TRBJ2-1, reads EPEVTQTPSHQVTQMGQEVILRCVPISNHLYFYWYRQILGQKVEFLVSFYNNEISEKSEIFDDQFSVERPDGSNFTLKIRSTKLEDSAMYFCASSEWLAGERRNEQFFGPGTRLTVL.

The chain has TRBV19 and TRBJ1-2; D unclear. The CDR3 loop spans 15 amino acids. Trimming cost V 1 base and J 1 base, with 10 bases left between them. The germline V gene encodes CDR1 LNHDA and CDR2 SQIVND (reference sequence). The CDR3 region is CASSIAAALNYGYTF. CDR3 DNA: TGTGCCAGTAGTATAGCGGCAGCGCTTAACTATGGCTACACCTTC. The whole variable domain, remainder taken from reference TRBV19 and TRBJ1-2, is DGGITQSPKYLFRKEGQNVTLSCEQNLNHDAMYWYRQDPGQGLRLIYYSQIVNDFQKGDIAEGYSVSREKKESFPLTVTSAQKNPTAFYLCASSIAAALNYGYTFGSGTRLTVV.

The gene calls are TRBV6-5 and TRBJ1-2, with D perhaps matching TRBD1 (5 bases). The CDR3 contains 9 residues. The germline gives CDR1 MNHEY, CDR2 SVGAGI. CDR3: CAVGDGYTF. DNA for the CDR3: TGTGCGGTAGGGGATGGCTACACCTTC.

The chain links TRBV27 to TRBJ1-5, with D possibly TRBD1 on 5 matching bases. The CDR3 totals 16 residues. Germline V CDR1 and CDR2: MNHEY, SMNVEV (reference sequence). V gave up 3 bases and J gave up 1 base, with 13 bases separating them. The CDR3 region has the DNA TGTGCCAGCAGTTTCCGGGCAGGGTGGAGCAATCAGCCCCAGCATTTT. Its translation: CASSFRAGWSNQPQHF.

This clone was found a few times. The chain combines TRBV18 with TRBJ1-2; a possible D gene is TRBD1 (5 bases). The germline V gene has CDR1 KGHSH and CDR2 LQKENI. Deletions cut 3 bases from V and 2 bases from J, with 10 bases between. This CDR3 contains 14 residues. DNA of the CDR3: TGTGCCAGCTCACCGGACGGGGGGAACTATGGCTACACCTTC. Translating gives CASSPDGGNYGYTF.

This rearrangement joins TRBV10-3 to TRBJ1-1, with TRBD1 as a possible D gene (5 bases). Germline assignment: CDR1 ENHRY and CDR2 SYGVKD. The CDR3 is 14 amino acids. V dropped 7 bases and J dropped 1 base, with 13 bases sitting between them. The CDR3 DNA follows: TGTGCCATCAAAGGTGGACAACCGAACACTGAAGCTTTCTTT. This translates into CAIKGGQPNTEAFF.

The chain employs TRBV5-6 and TRBJ2-5; D may be TRBD1 (5 bases). The V gene lost 0 bases and the J gene lost 5 bases, with 11 bases spanning the gap. This CDR3 is 14 amino acids long. CDR1 and CDR2 from the germline V gene are SGHDT and YYEEEE. CDR3 amino acids: CASSLVSGYETQYF. CDR3 nucleotide sequence: TGTGCCAGCAGCTTGGTATCAGGGTACGAGACCCAGTACTTC.

This clone was counted between two and nine times. The gene calls are TRBV4-1 and TRBJ1-6; 9 bases agree with TRBD1. CDR3 size: 15 residues. Germline CDR1 and CDR2: MGHRA and YSYEKL. Trimming took 1 base from V and 12 from J; bases not matched to a gene: 7. CDR3 bases: TGCGCCAGCAGCCAAGGCGGGACAGGGTTTATACCCCTCCACTTT. It yields the protein CASSQGGTGFIPLHF.

V and J are TRBV6-5 and TRBJ1-5; TRBD1 might be the D (5 bases). The CDR3 is made up of 14 amino acids. Germline values: CDR1 MNHEY, CDR2 SVGAGI. Trimming stripped 6 bases from V and 5 bases from J, with 14 bases between. CDR3: CASSNGGSHQPQHF. CDR3 nucleotides: TGTGCCAGCAGCAACGGGGGGTCTCATCAGCCCCAGCATTTT.